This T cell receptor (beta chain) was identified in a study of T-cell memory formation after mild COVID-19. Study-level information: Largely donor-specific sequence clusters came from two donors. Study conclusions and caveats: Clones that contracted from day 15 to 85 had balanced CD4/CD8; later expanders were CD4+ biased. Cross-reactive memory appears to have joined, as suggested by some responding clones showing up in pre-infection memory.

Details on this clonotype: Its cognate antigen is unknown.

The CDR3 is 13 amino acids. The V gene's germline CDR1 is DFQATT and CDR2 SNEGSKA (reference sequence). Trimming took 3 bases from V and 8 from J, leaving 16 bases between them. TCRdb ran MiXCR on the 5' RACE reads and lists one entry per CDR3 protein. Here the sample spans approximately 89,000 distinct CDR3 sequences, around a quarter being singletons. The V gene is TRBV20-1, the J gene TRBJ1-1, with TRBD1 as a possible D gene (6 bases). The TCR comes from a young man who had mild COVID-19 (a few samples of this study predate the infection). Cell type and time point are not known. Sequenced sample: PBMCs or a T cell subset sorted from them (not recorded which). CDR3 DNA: TGCAGTGCTAGTTTGCTTTGGACAGTAGAAGCTTTCTTT. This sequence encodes CSASLLWTVEAFF.